This is a list of T cell receptor beta chains from one sample in a study of blood T cell repertoires in COVID-19. TCRdb keeps only in-frame clones here, not all; method: immunoSEQ multiplex PCR. The data contain about 340,000 clones, about 90% of them seen just once; the ten biggest clones take up approximately 3.5%. Sequenced: peripheral blood. The source is a woman aged 18-29 years who had recovered from COVID-19. Each CDR3 is given with its conserved first and last residue. D genes are given only for firm matches. Size tells how often a clone was seen (once, few, many) or the class of an expanded clone, and some rows leave it out.

V gene,D gene,J gene,clone size,CDR3 protein,CDR3 DNA
TRBV6-5,.,TRBJ1-1,.,CASSRRSEAFF,TGTGCCAGCAGTCGGAGGAGTGAAGCTTTCTTT
TRBV11-3,.,TRBJ2-5,.,CASSLEGAYQETQYF,TGTGCCAGCAGCTTGGAAGGGGCCTACCAAGAGACCCAGTACTTC
TRBV4-3,.,TRBJ2-1,.,CASSQDLSMSSYNEQFF,TGCGCCAGCAGCCAAGATTTATCCATGAGCTCCTACAATGAGCAGTTCTTC
TRBV4-3,.,TRBJ1-2,.,CASSQERQGLGGYTF,TGCGCCAGCAGCCAAGAGAGGCAGGGTTTGGGGGGCTACACCTTC
TRBV19,.,TRBJ1-2,.,CASSLLPDGEGGYTF,TGTGCCAGTAGTCTCCTACCGGACGGGGAGGGAGGCTACACCTTC
TRBV6-5,.,TRBJ1-2,.,CATGGTTLSYGYTF,TGTGCCACCGGAGGGACCACCCTATCCTATGGCTACACCTTC
TRBV4-1,.,TRBJ2-1,.,CASSQEGSFSYNEQFF,TGCGCCAGCAGCCAAGAAGGGAGCTTCTCCTACAATGAGCAGTTCTTC
TRBV4-3,.,TRBJ1-5,.,CASSQEIYAGMAQHF,TGCGCCAGCAGCCAAGAAATTTATGCAGGGATGGCCCAGCATTTT
TRBV9,TRBD1,TRBJ2-2,once,CASSFDRGPNGGELFF,TGTGCCAGCAGCTTCGACAGGGGTCCTAACGGCGGGGAGCTGTTTTTT
TRBV10-2,.,TRBJ2-1,.,CASSLGQYNEQFF,TGCGCCAGCAGTTTAGGACAGTACAATGAGCAGTTCTTC
TRBV5-1,TRBD1,TRBJ1-4,.,CASSETTGGGSEKLFF,TGCGCCAGCAGCGAAACGACAGGGGGAGGTAGTGAAAAACTGTTTTTT
TRBV29-1,.,TRBJ1-1,.,CSVPPTPGEAFF,TGCAGCGTCCCACCAACCCCAGGGGAAGCTTTCTTT
TRBV4-1,TRBD1,TRBJ1-2,.,CASSQVETGNYGYTF,TGCGCCAGCAGCCAAGTGGAGACAGGGAACTATGGCTACACCTTC
TRBV4-3,.,TRBJ2-3,once,CASSQEEDTQYF,TGCGCCAGCAGCCAAGAGGAGGATACGCAGTATTTT
TRBV11-2,.,TRBJ1-1,.,CASSLRQLNTEAFF,TGTGCCAGCAGCCTGCGACAGTTGAACACTGAAGCTTTCTTT
TRBV11-2,.,TRBJ1-4,.,CASSGMRGVGEKLFF,TGTGCCAGCAGCGGAATGCGGGGGGTTGGTGAAAAACTGTTTTTT
TRBV27,.,TRBJ1-6,.,CASSLLAGRAHKGYMNSPLHF,TGTGCCAGCAGTTTATTAGCTGGCAGGGCCCATAAGGGGTATATGAATTCACCCCTCCACTTT
TRBV11-2,TRBD2,TRBJ2-2,.,CASSSRLGGGATNTGELFF,TGTGCCAGCAGCTCGCGACTCGGGGGAGGGGCTACGAACACCGGGGAGCTGTTTTTT
TRBV4-3,TRBD1,TRBJ1-6,.,CASSQEAGQGNSPLHF,TGCGCCAGCAGCCAAGAAGCGGGACAGGGGAATTCACCCCTCCACTTT
TRBV4-3,TRBD2,TRBJ2-1,.,CASSQGGLAGYNEQFF,TGCGCCAGCAGCCAAGGGGGTCTAGCGGGTTACAATGAGCAGTTCTTC
TRBV7-8,TRBD1,TRBJ1-5,.,CASSSGTGGDQPQHF,TGTGCCAGCAGCTCTGGGACAGGGGGGGATCAGCCCCAGCATTTT
TRBV7-6,TRBD2,TRBJ2-1,once,CASSLTSGKYEQFF,TGTGCCAGCAGCTTGACTAGCGGGAAATATGAGCAGTTCTTC
TRBV5-1,TRBD2,TRBJ2-1,.,CASSSRASGLYNEQFF,TGCGCCAGCAGCTCGAGGGCTAGCGGACTTTACAATGAGCAGTTCTTC
TRBV5-6,TRBD2,TRBJ2-2,.,CASRRTGTITGELFF,TGTGCCAGCAGAAGAACCGGGACTATCACCGGGGAGCTGTTTTTT
TRBV11-2,TRBD1,TRBJ1-1,once,CATTGGGWNTEAFF,TGTGCCACCACAGGGGGTGGATGGAACACTGAAGCTTTCTTT
TRBV11-2,TRBD1,TRBJ1-2,.,CASSSRDRGMLVYGYTF,TGTGCCAGCAGCTCGCGGGACAGGGGGATGCTAGTTTATGGCTACACCTTC
TRBV19,TRBD1,TRBJ1-5,.,CASSIPPRNRDRNQPQHF,TGTGCCAGTAGTATTCCCCCCAGAAACCGGGACAGGAATCAGCCCCAGCATTTT
TRBV6-5,.,TRBJ2-1,.,CASSYGTYSYNEQFF,TGTGCCAGCAGTTATGGGACATACTCCTACAATGAGCAGTTCTTC
TRBV14,TRBD1,TRBJ1-2,.,CASSQVSTGGGYTF,TGTGCCAGCAGCCAAGTATCCACAGGGGGCGGCTACACCTTC
TRBV9,TRBD2,TRBJ2-3,.,CASSDGTSVRGDTQYF,TGTGCCAGCAGCGACGGGACTAGCGTCAGGGGGGATACGCAGTATTTT
TRBV30,TRBD1,TRBJ2-1,.,CAWVRDSSYNEQFF,TGTGCCTGGGTCCGGGACAGCTCCTACAATGAGCAGTTCTTC
TRBV11-2,TRBD2,TRBJ2-1,once,CASSPLALAGESSNEQFF,TGTGCCAGCAGCCCACTCGCACTGGCGGGAGAATCATCCAATGAGCAGTTCTTC
TRBV7-8,.,TRBJ1-2,.,CASSLPLLGYTF,TGTGCCAGCAGCTTACCACTTCTGGGCTACACCTTC
TRBV5-1,TRBD1,TRBJ2-1,.,CASSLEDRGLHEQFF,TGCGCCAGCAGCTTGGAGGACAGGGGGCTGCATGAGCAGTTCTTC
TRBV9,.,TRBJ1-1,.,CASSSPAGLNTEAFF,TGTGCCAGCAGCTCTCCGGCGGGGCTGAACACTGAAGCTTTCTTT
TRBV11-2,TRBD1,TRBJ1-2,.,CASSPGTGGLTYYGYTF,TGTGCCAGCAGCCCCGGGACAGGGGGCCTTACCTACTATGGCTACACCTTC
TRBV4-3,.,TRBJ1-1,.,CASSQEANTEAFF,TGCGCCAGCAGCCAAGAAGCGAACACTGAAGCTTTCTTT
TRBV5-6,TRBD1,TRBJ1-4,.,CASSSGGSSEKLFF,TGTGCCAGCAGCTCAGGGGGATCGAGTGAAAAACTGTTTTTT
TRBV3-1/TRBV3-2,.,TRBJ1-1,.,CASSQGGVNTEAFF,TGTGCCAGCAGCCAGGGCGGGGTGAACACTGAAGCTTTCTTT
TRBV6-5,.,TRBJ1-3,.,CASRRQIGNTIYF,TGTGCCAGCAGGAGACAGATCGGCAACACCATATATTTT